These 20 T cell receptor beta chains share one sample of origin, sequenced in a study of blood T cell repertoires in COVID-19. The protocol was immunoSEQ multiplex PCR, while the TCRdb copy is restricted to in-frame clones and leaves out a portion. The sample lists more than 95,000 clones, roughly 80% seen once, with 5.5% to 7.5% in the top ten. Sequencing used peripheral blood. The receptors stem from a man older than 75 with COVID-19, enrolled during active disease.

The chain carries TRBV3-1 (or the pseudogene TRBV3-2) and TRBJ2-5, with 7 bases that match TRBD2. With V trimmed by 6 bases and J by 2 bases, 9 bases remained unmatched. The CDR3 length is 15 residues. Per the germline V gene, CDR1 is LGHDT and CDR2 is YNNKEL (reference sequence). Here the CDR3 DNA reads TGTGCCAGCAGGATAGCGGGTAACCCTCAAGAGACCCAGTACTTC. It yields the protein CASRIAGNPQETQYF.

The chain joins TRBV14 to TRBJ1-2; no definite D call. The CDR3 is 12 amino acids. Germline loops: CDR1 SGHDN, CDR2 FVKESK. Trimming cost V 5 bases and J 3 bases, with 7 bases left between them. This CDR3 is CASSSLDYGYTF. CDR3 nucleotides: TGTGCCAGCAGCTCTCTCGACTATGGCTACACCTTC.

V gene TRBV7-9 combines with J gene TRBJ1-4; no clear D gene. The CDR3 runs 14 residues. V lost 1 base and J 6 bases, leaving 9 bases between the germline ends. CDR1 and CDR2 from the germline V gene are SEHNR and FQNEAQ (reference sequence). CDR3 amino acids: CASSLGREDEKLFF. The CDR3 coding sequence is TGTGCCAGCAGCTTAGGCCGGGAAGATGAAAAACTGTTTTTT.

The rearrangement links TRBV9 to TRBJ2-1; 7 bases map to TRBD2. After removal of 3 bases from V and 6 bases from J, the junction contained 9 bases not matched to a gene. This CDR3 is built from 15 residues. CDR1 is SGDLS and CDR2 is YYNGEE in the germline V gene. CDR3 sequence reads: CASSELASGTNEQFF. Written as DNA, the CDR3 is TGTGCCAGCAGCGAGTTAGCTAGCGGCACCAATGAGCAGTTCTTC. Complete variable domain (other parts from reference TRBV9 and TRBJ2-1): DSGVTQTPKHLITATGQRVTLRCSPRSGDLSVYWYQQSLDQGLQFLIQYYNGEERAKGNILERFSAQQFPDLHSELNLSSLELGDSALYFCASSELASGTNEQFFGPGTRLTVL.

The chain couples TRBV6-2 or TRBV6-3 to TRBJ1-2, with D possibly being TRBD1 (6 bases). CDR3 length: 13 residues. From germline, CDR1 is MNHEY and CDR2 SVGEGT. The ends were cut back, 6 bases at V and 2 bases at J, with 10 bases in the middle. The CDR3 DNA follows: TGTGCCAGCAGCCTTGGACAGAACTATGGCTACACCTTC. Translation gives CASSLGQNYGYTF.

The CDR3 nucleotides read TGTGCCAGCAGCCAAAGCCCGATTGGACTATACGAGCAGTACTTC. This encodes CASSQSPIGLYEQYF. This chain links TRBV3-1 (or the pseudogene TRBV3-2) with TRBJ2-7, with D possibly TRBD2 on 6 matching bases. The CDR3 contains 15 residues. Looked up from germline, CDR1 is LGHDT and CDR2 is YNNKEL (reference sequence). V lost 2 bases and J lost 4, with 15 bases in between.

The CDR3 sequence: CASSPGGDYGYTF. CDR3 DNA sequence: TGCGCCAGCAGCCCCGGGGGGGACTATGGCTACACCTTC. The V and J genes are TRBV5-1 and TRBJ1-2, with D tentatively TRBD1 (5 bases). The CDR3 totals 13 residues. V lost 4 bases, J lost 3 bases, and 10 bases lay in between. Looked up from germline, CDR1 is SGHRS and CDR2 is YFSETQ. The variable domain in full, completed from reference TRBV5-1 and TRBJ1-2, reads KAGVTQTPRYLIKTRGQQVTLSCSPISGHRSVSWYQQTPGQGLQFLFEYFSETQRNKGNFPGRFSGRQFSNSRSEMNVSTLELGDSALYLCASSPGGDYGYTFGSGTRLTVV.

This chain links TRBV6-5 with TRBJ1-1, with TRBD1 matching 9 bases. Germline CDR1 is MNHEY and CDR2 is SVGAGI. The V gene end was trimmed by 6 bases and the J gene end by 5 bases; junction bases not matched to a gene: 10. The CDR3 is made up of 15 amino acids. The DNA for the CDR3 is TGTGCCAGCAGCGATAACCGACAGGGGGGAACTGAAGCTTTCTTT. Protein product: CASSDNRQGGTEAFF.

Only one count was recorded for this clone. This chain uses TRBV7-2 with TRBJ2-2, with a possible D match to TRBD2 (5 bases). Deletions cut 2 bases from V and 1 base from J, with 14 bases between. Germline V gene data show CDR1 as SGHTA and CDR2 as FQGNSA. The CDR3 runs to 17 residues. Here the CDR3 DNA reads TGTGCCAGCAGCTTAAGTCGGCGGAGGTTGAACACCGGGGAGCTGTTTTTT. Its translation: CASSLSRRRLNTGELFF.

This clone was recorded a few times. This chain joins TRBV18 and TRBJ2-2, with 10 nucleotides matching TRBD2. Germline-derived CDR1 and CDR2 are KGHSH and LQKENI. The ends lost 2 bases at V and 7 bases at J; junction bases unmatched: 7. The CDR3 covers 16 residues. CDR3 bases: TGTGCCAGCTCACCAAACCAGCGGGAGGGCGGCGGGGAGCTGTTTTTT. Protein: CASSPNQREGGGELFF.

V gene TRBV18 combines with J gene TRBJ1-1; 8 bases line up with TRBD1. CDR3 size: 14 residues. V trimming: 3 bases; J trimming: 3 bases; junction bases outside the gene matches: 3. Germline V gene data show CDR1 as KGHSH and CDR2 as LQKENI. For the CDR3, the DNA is TGTGCCAGCTCACCGGGACAGGCGGACACTGAAGCTTTCTTT. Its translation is CASSPGQADTEAFF.

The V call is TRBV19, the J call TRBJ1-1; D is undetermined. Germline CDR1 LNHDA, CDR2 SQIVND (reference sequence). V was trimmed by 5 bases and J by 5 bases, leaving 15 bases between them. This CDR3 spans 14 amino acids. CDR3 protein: CASSQVAERTEAFF. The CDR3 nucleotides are TGTGCCAGTAGTCAAGTGGCGGAAAGAACTGAAGCTTTCTTT.

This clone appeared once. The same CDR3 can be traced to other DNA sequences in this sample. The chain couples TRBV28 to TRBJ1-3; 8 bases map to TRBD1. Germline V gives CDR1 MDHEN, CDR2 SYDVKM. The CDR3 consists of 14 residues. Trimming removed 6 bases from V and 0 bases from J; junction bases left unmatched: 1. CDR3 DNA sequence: TGTGCCAGCAGCGGACAGGGCTCTGGAAACACCATATATTTT. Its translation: CASSGQGSGNTIYF.

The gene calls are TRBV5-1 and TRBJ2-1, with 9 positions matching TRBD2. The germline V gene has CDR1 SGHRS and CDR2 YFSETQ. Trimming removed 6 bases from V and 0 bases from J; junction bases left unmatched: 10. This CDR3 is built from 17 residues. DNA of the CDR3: TGCGCCAGCACGCCTTCCAGCGGGGGGAGCTCCTACAATGAGCAGTTCTTC. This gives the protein CASTPSSGGSSYNEQFF. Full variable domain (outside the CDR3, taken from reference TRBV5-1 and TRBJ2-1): KAGVTQTPRYLIKTRGQQVTLSCSPISGHRSVSWYQQTPGQGLQFLFEYFSETQRNKGNFPGRFSGRQFSNSRSEMNVSTLELGDSALYLCASTPSSGGSSYNEQFFGPGTRLTVL.

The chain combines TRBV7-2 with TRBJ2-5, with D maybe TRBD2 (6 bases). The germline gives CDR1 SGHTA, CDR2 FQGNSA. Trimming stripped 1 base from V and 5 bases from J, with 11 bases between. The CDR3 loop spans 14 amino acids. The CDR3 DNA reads TGTGCCAGCAGCTTAGGGCTAGCGACGGAGACCCAGTACTTC. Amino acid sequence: CASSLGLATETQYF.

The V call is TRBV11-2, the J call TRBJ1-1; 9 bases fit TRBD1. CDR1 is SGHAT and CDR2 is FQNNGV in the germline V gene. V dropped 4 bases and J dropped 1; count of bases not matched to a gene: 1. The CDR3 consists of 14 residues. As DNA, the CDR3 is TGTGCCAGCAGCTGGGGACAGGGGAACACTGAAGCTTTCTTT. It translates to CASSWGQGNTEAFF.

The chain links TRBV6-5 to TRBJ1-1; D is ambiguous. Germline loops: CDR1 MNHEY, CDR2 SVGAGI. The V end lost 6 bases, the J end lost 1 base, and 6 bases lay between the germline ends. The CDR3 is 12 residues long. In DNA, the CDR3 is TGTGCCAGCAGAAACAGGAACACTGAAGCTTTCTTT. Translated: CASRNRNTEAFF.

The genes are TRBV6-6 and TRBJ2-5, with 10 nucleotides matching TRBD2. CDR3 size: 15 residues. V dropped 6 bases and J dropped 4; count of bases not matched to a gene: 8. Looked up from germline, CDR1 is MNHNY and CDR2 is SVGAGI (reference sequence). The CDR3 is CASSSGTSAGETQYF. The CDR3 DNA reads TGTGCCAGCAGCTCCGGGACTAGCGCAGGAGAGACCCAGTACTTC.

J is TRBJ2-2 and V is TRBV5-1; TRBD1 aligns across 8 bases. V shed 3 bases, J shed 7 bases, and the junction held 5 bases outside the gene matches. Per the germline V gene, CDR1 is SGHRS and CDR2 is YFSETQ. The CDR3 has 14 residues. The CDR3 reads CASSWGQEDGELFF. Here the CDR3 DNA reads TGCGCCAGCAGCTGGGGACAGGAGGACGGGGAGCTGTTTTTT.

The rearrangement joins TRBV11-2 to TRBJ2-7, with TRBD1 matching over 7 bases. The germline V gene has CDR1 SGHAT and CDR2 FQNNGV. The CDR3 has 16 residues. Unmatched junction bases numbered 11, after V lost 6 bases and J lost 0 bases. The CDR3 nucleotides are TGTGCCAGCAGTCCTAAACGACAGGGAAACTCCTACGAGCAGTACTTC. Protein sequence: CASSPKRQGNSYEQYF. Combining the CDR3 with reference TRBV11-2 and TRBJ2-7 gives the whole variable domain EAGVAQSPRYKIIEKRQSVAFWCNPISGHATLYWYQQILGQGPKLLIQFQNNGVVDDSQLPKDRFSAERLKGVDSTLKIQPAKLEDSAVYLCASSPKRQGNSYEQYFGPGTRLTVT.